The present T cell receptor (beta chain) was sequenced within a study of shared clonotypes between healthy human individuals. Original handling: Junction-only immunoSEQ data arrived without quality scores, meaning filtering differed. Sequenced by immunoSEQ multiplex PCR; TCRdb stores in-frame clones only, minus some. Clonal size and the V and J genes are those of that table, whereas D and trimming came from the DNA. The sample shows fewer than 650,000 clones, 60% to 85% of them seen only once. Study-wide findings and caveats: How much donors shared clonotypes was expected to be affected by sequencing depth. The researchers took only blood, and tissue repertoires probably look different.

With respect to this clone: Antigen: not known.

Trimming shortened V by 6 bases and J by 2 bases, and 14 bases separated the two germline ends. Germline lookup yields CDR1 MNHNY and CDR2 SVGAGI (reference sequence). The CDR3 consists of 15 residues. The receptor comes from a woman between 35 and 50 years old in good health. Some clones in this sample may be carry-over from other donors' samples. The sample comprised PBMCs. V and J are TRBV6-6 and TRBJ1-5, with D perhaps TRBD1 (5 bases). CDR3 in amino acids: CASSPGWRGNQPQHF. The CDR3 DNA sequence: TGTGCCAGCAGCCCAGGGTGGCGTGGCAATCAGCCCCAGCATTTT.